The rows below give T cell receptor beta chains drawn from one sample of a study of blood T cell repertoires in COVID-19. The assay was immunoSEQ multiplex PCR, and TCRdb's table has in-frame clones only and misses some. The table includes about 68,000 clones, around 85% detected once. Sequences were obtained from peripheral blood. Receptor source: a man in his fifties or sixties with acute or convalescent COVID-19. Both conserved end residues are part of each CDR3. D genes are given only for firm matches. The listing skips clone size in some rows; elsewhere it reads once, few, many or a size class.

V: TRBV18
size: -
J: TRBJ1-4
D: -
CDR3: CASSPLGEDEKLFF
DNA: TGTGCCAGCTCACCACTGGGAGAGGATGAAAAACTGTTTTTT

V: TRBV29-1
size: -
J: TRBJ2-3
D: -
CDR3: CSVEGALWMRGTDTQYF
DNA: TGCAGCGTTGAAGGGGCCCTTTGGATGAGGGGCACAGATACGCAGTATTTT

V: TRBV10-3
size: -
J: TRBJ1-5
D: TRBD1
CDR3: CAIRDRDNQPQHF
DNA: TGTGCCATCAGGGACAGGGATAATCAGCCCCAGCATTTT

V: TRBV5-1
size: few
J: TRBJ2-7
D: TRBD1
CDR3: CASSLLQGGYEQYF
DNA: TGCGCCAGCAGCTTGTTACAGGGGGGCTACGAGCAGTACTTC

V: TRBV11-1
size: -
J: TRBJ1-1
D: TRBD1
CDR3: CASSRTGTGGWAEAFF
DNA: TGTGCCAGCAGCCGGACCGGGACAGGGGGCTGGGCTGAAGCTTTCTTT

V: TRBV4-1
size: -
J: TRBJ2-5
D: -
CDR3: CASSQAHSQETQYF
DNA: TGCGCCAGCAGCCAAGCCCACAGTCAAGAGACCCAGTACTTC

V: TRBV4-2
size: -
J: TRBJ2-1
D: -
CDR3: CASSQGGTFGEQFF
DNA: TGTGCCAGCAGCCAAGGCGGTACCTTCGGGGAGCAGTTCTTC

V: TRBV30
size: -
J: TRBJ1-2
D: TRBD1
CDR3: CAWGRTGTDGYTF
DNA: TGTGCCTGGGGGAGGACAGGGACGGATGGCTACACCTTC

V: TRBV9
size: -
J: TRBJ2-2
D: TRBD1
CDR3: CASSVGGRGHLVGELFF
DNA: TGTGCCAGCAGCGTAGGAGGAAGGGGGCATCTTGTAGGGGAGCTGTTTTTT

V: TRBV27
size: -
J: TRBJ1-2
D: -
CDR3: CASSSSMGGPYGYTF
DNA: TGTGCCAGCAGTTCCTCAATGGGGGGGCCCTATGGCTACACCTTC

V: TRBV11-2
size: -
J: TRBJ2-5
D: -
CDR3: CASSLAKGWGQETQYF
DNA: TGTGCCAGCAGCTTAGCTAAGGGGTGGGGCCAAGAGACCCAGTACTTC

V: TRBV2
size: few
J: TRBJ2-2
D: TRBD1
CDR3: CASSPTKLTGAPGELFF
DNA: TGTGCCAGCAGCCCAACAAAACTCACAGGGGCCCCCGGGGAGCTGTTTTTT

V: TRBV3-1/TRBV3-2
size: -
J: TRBJ2-3
D: TRBD1
CDR3: CASSSDRELDTQYF
DNA: TGTGCCAGCAGCTCTGACAGGGAGCTGGATACGCAGTATTTT